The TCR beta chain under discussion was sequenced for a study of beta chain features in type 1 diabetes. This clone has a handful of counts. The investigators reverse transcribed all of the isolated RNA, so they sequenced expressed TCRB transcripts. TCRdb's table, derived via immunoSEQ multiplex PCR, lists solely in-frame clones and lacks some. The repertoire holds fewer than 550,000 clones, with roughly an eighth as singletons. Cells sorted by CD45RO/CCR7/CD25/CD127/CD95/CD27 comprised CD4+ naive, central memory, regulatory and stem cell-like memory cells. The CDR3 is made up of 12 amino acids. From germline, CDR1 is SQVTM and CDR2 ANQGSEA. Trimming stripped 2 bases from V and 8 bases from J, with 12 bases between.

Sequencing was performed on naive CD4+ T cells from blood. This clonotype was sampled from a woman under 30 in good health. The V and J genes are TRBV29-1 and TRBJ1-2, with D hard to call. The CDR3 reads CSVERVFRGYTF. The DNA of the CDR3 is TGCAGCGTTGAACGGGTCTTCAGGGGCTACACCTTC.